Below, 9 T cell receptor beta chains from the same sample are listed, as sequenced in a study of blood T cells in healthy people across ages. Using a J-beta primer mix together with a sample-barcoded 5' primer, a second PCR was run for roughly 7 to 12 cycles. TCRdb analysed the 5' RACE reads with MiXCR anew, one entry per CDR3 protein. The profile shows over 1,200,000 distinct CDR3 sequences, approximately 63% of them singletons. Sequencing was performed on blood. These receptors were obtained from a young man in good health.

This clonotype was detected only once. The V and J genes are TRBV9 and TRBJ1-1; D is perhaps TRBD1 (6 bases). CDR3 length equals 13 residues. CDR1 is SGDLS and CDR2 is YYNGEE in the germline V gene. Trimming stripped 0 bases from V and 7 bases from J, with 10 bases between. CDR3 protein: CASSVEGGGEAFF. DNA for the CDR3: TGTGCCAGCAGCGTAGAGGGGGGCGGTGAAGCTTTCTTT.

The chain couples TRBV11-2 to TRBJ1-5; tentative D call: TRBD1 (6 bases). Trimming left V 4 bases short and J 7 bases short, with 23 bases between. Germline CDR1 is SGHAT and CDR2 is FQNNGV. The CDR3 totals 17 residues. The CDR3 nucleotides are TGTGCCAGCAGCTCGGCCGCTTTAGTGTGGGGGGCACAGCCCCAGCATTTT. Its protein product is CASSSAALVWGAQPQHF.

This chain uses TRBV7-9 with TRBJ2-7; D is ambiguous. V lost 0 bases, J lost 0 bases, and 12 bases lay in between. CDR1 and CDR2 (germline): SEHNR, FQNEAQ (reference sequence). This CDR3 has 16 amino acids. For the CDR3, the DNA is TGTGCCAGCAGCTTAGCGGGCCCCCAGAGCTCCTACGAGCAGTACTTC. It encodes CASSLAGPQSSYEQYF.

This clonotype was seen only a few times. V and J are TRBV7-2 and TRBJ1-2, with no clear D. This CDR3 comprises 15 residues. V dropped 5 bases and J dropped 10 bases, with 23 bases sitting between them. The V gene's germline CDR1 is SGHTA and CDR2 FQGNSA. The CDR3 coding sequence is TGTGCCAGCAGCAAACGAGCTGCCTCTAAGAATGTCTACACCTTC. It is translated as CASSKRAASKNVYTF.

This rearrangement joins TRBV13 to TRBJ2-7; perhaps TRBD1 as D (6 bases). Germline CDR1 and CDR2: PRHDT and FYEKMQ (reference sequence). Trimming cost V 1 base and J 3 bases, with 10 bases left between them. This CDR3 comprises 14 residues. CDR3 loop: CASSLEDRFYEQYF. Here the CDR3 DNA reads TGTGCCAGCAGCTTAGAGGACAGATTCTACGAGCAGTACTTC.

The chain joins TRBV10-3 to TRBJ2-1; 9 positions match TRBD2. The CDR3 extends over 14 amino acids. The V segment lost 10 bases and the J segment 2 bases; nucleotides outside the gene matches: 6. Germline V gene sequence: CDR1 ENHRY, CDR2 SYGVKD. The CDR3, as DNA: TGTGCCACCCTTAGCGGGAGCCCCTACAATGAGCAGTTCTTC. Its translation: CATLSGSPYNEQFF.

V gene TRBV20-1 combines with J gene TRBJ2-7, with 12 bases matching TRBD2. There are 16 residues in the CDR3. V dropped 0 bases and J dropped 10; count of bases not matched to a gene: 13. Germline CDR1 reads DFQATT; CDR2 reads SNEGSKA (reference sequence). The CDR3 DNA follows: TGCAGTGCTAGAGATATATCTACTAGCGGGGGGAGTCCCCAGTACTTC. It translates to CSARDISTSGGSPQYF.

The J gene is TRBJ1-6, the V gene TRBV6-2 or TRBV6-3, with no clear D. Deletions cut 2 bases from V and 4 bases from J, with 12 bases between. Germline CDR1 MNHEY, CDR2 SVGEGT. The CDR3 spans 16 residues. CDR3 residues: CASSYSTEAYNSPLHF. In DNA, the CDR3 is TGTGCCAGCAGTTACAGTACAGAAGCTTATAATTCACCCCTCCACTTT.

The rearrangement uses TRBV20-1 and TRBJ2-7; D unresolved. The CDR3 loop spans 16 amino acids. V lost 0 bases and J lost 2, with 17 bases in between. From germline, CDR1 is DFQATT and CDR2 SNEGSKA (reference sequence). The CDR3 coding sequence is TGCAGTGCTAGAGATCATGGCGTCTCTGAGCCCTACGAGCAGTACTTC. Translated, it gives CSARDHGVSEPYEQYF.